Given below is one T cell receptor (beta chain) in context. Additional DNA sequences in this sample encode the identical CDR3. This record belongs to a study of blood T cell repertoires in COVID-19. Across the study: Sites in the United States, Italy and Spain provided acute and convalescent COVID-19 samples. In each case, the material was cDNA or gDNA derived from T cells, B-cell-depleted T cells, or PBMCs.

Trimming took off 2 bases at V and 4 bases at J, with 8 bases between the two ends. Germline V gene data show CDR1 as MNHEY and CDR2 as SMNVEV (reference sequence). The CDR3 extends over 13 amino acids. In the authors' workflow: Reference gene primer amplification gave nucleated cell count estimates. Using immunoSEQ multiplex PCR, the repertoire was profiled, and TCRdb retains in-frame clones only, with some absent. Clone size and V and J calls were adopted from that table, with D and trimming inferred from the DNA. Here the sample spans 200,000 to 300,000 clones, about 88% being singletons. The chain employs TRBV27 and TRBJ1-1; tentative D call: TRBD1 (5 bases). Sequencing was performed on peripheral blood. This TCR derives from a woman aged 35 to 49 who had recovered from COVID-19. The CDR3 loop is CASSLVRGTEAFF. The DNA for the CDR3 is TGTGCCAGCAGTTTAGTAAGGGGCACTGAAGCTTTCTTT.